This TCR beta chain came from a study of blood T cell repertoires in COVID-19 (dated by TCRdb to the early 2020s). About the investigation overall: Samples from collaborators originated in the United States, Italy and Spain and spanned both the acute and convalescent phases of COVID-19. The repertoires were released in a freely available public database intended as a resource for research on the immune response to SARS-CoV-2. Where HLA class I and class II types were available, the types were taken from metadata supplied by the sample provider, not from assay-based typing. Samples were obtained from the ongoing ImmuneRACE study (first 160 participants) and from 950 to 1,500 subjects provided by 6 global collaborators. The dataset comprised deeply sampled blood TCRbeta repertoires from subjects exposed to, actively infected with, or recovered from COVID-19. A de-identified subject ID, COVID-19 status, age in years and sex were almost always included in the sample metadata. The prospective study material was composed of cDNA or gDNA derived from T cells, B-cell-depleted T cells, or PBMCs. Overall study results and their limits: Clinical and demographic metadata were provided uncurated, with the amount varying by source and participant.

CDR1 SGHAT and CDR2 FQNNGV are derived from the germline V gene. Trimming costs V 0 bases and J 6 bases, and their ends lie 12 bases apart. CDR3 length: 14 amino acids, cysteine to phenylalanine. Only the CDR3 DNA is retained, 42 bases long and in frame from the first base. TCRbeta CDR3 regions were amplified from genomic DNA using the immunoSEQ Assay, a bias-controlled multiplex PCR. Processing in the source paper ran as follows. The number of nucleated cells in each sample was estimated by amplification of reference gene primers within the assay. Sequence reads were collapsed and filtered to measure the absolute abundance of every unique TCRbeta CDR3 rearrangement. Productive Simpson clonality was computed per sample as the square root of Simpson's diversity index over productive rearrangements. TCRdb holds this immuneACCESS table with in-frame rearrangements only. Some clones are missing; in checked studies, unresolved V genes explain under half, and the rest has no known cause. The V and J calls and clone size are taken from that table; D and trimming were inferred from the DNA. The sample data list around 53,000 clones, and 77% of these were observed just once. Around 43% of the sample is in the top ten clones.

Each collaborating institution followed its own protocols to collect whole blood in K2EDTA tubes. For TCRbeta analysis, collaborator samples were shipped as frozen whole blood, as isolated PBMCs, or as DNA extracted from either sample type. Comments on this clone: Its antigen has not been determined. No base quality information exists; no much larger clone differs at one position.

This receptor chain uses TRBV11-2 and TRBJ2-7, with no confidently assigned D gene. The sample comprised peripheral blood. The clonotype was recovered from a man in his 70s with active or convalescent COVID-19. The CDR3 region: CASSLERPTPEQYF. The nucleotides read TGTGCCAGCAGCTTAGAAAGGCCGACACCCGAGCAGTACTTC. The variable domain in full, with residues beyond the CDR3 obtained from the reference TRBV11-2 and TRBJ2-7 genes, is EAGVAQSPRYKIIEKRQSVAFWCNPISGHATLYWYQQILGQGPKLLIQFQNNGVVDDSQLPKDRFSAERLKGVDSTLKIQPAKLEDSAVYLCASSLERPTPEQYFGPGTRLTVT.